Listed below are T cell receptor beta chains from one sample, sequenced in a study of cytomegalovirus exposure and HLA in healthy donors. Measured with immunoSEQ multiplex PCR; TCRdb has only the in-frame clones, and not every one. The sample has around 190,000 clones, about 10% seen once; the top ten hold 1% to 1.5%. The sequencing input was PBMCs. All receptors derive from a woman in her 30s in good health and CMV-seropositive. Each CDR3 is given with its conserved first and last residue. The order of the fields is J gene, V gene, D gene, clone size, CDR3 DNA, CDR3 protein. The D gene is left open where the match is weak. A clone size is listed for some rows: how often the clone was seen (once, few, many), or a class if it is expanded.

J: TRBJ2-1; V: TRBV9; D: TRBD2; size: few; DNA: TGTGCCAGCAGCGTACTGAGCGGGAATGGGGAGCAGTTCTTC; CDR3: CASSVLSGNGEQFF
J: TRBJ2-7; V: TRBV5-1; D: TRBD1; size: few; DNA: TGCGCCAGCAGCCAACCAACCGGGACAGGGTCCTCGTACGAGCAGTACTTC; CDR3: CASSQPTGTGSSYEQYF
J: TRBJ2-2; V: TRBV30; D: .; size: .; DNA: TGTGCCTGGAGTGTACAGATGACCGACACCGGGGAGCTGTTTTTT; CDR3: CAWSVQMTDTGELFF
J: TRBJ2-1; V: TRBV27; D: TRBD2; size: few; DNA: TGTGCCAGCAGTTTACAACTAAGCGGGAGTTGGATCGATGAGCAGTTCTTC; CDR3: CASSLQLSGSWIDEQFF
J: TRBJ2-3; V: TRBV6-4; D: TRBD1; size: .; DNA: TGTGCCAGCAGTGACTCGACAGGGGGCGCAGATACGCAGTATTTT; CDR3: CASSDSTGGADTQYF
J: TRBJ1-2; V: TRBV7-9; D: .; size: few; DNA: TGTGCCAGCAGCTTAGCGGACAGACCTTTCTATGGCTACACCTTC; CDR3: CASSLADRPFYGYTF
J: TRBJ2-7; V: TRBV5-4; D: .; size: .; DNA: TGTGCCAGCAGCTTGGAACTAACCTACGAGCAGTACTTC; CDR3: CASSLELTYEQYF
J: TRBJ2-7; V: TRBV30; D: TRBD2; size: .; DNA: TGTGCCTGGAGCCGGCTAGCGGAAGAGCAGTACTTC; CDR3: CAWSRLAEEQYF
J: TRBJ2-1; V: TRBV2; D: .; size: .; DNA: TGTGCCAGCAGAAACAGGGACCGGGATGAGCAGTTCTTC; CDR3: CASRNRDRDEQFF
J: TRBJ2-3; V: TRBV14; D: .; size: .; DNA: TGTGCCAGCCGCCTCCTAGGAGGCCCCACAGATACGCAGTATTTT; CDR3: CASRLLGGPTDTQYF
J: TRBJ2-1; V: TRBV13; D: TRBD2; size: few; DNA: TGTGCCAGCAGCCAGAGACTAGCGGGAGGGCAGACGAATGAGCAGTTCTTC; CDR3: CASSQRLAGGQTNEQFF
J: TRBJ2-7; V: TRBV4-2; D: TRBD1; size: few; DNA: TGTGCCAGCAGCCAAGGGACAGGAACCTACTACGAGCAGTACTTC; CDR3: CASSQGTGTYYEQYF
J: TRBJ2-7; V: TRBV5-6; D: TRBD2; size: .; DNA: TGTGCCAGCAGCTTGGAAGCGGGAGATATCGAGCAGTACTTC; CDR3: CASSLEAGDIEQYF
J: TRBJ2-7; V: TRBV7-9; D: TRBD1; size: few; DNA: TGTGCCAGCAGCTTTCCTCCCGGGACAGCCTCCTACGAGCAGTACTTC; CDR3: CASSFPPGTASYEQYF
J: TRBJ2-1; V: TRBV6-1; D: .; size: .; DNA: TGTGCCAGCAGTGAATGGTCCAGGGATGAGCAGTTCTTC; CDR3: CASSEWSRDEQFF
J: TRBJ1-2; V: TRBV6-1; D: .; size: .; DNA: TGTGCCGGCAGTGAAGTCCCCTGGACAGTCCGCGACCGCTATGGCTACACCTTC; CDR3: CAGSEVPWTVRDRYGYTF
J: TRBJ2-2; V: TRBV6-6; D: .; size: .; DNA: TGTGCCAGCAGTCCAGGCTTCACCGGGGAGCTGTTTTTT; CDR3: CASSPGFTGELFF
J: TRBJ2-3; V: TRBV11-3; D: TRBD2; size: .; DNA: TGTGCCAGCAGCTTTGGGGGGGAAGATACGCAGTATTTT; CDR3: CASSFGGEDTQYF
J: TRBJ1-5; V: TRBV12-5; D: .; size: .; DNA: TGTGCTAGTGGGGTGGACAGACAGCCCCAGCATTTT; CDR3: CASGVDRQPQHF
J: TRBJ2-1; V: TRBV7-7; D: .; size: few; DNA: TGTGCCAGCAGTCTAATTGACTCCCAGGAGCAGTTCTTC; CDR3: CASSLIDSQEQFF
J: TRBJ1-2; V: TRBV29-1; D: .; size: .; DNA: TGCAGCGTTGAAGATCGCAGCTATGGCTACACCTTC; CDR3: CSVEDRSYGYTF
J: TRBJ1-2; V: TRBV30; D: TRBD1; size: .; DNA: TGTGCCTGGGGAAGACAGGGAAACACCTTC; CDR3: CAWGRQGNTF
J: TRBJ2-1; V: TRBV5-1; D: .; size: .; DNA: TGCGCCAGCAGCTTGGAGGACTACTACAATGAGCAGTTCTTC; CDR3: CASSLEDYYNEQFF
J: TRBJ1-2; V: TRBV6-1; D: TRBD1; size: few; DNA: TGTGCCAGCAGCCCGATTGGGACAGGGGGCGCCGGCTACACCTTC; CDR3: CASSPIGTGGAGYTF
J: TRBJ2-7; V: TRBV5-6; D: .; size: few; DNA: TGTGCCAGCAGCTGGGCAGACAGCTACGAGCAGTACTTC; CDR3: CASSWADSYEQYF
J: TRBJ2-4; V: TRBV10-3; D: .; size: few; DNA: TGTGCCATCGGGGACGGACAGAAAAACATTCAGTACTTC; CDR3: CAIGDGQKNIQYF
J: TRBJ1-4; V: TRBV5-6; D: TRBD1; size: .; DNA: TGTGCCAGCAGCTTGGCACAGGGGTGGGGAAAACTGTTTTTT; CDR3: CASSLAQGWGKLFF
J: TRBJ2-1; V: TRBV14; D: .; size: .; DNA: TGTGCCAGCAGCCAATACCGGGGGTACAATGAGCAGTTCTTC; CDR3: CASSQYRGYNEQFF
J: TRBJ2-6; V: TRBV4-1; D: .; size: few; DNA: TGCGCCAGCAGCCAAGATCATTGGGCAGAACCTTGGGCCAACGTCCTGACTTTC; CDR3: CASSQDHWAEPWANVLTF